This T cell receptor beta chain was sequenced in a study of Ad26.COV2.S vaccination and SARS-CoV-2 variants. Method: immunoSEQ multiplex PCR; TCRdb's copy keeps in-frame clones and lacks some. The sample includes roughly 400,000 clones, over 80% of them seen just once. Treatment in this sample: roughly 18 received Ad26.COV2.S at low or high dose, single or two shots; roughly five received placebo; per-sample allocation not given. Day 63 after the first injection of vaccine or placebo was the sampling time. The TCR originated in a person between 18 and 65 years old who received the Ad26.COV2.S COVID-19 vaccine or a placebo. Here the sequenced sample was peripheral blood, taken in a trial of Ad26.COV2.S vaccine versus placebo.

CDR3 in amino acids: CASSQSRRETQYF. As DNA, the CDR3 is TGTGCCAGCAGTCAAAGTAGGCGGGAGACCCAGTACTTC. The chain links TRBV7-9 to TRBJ2-5; no definite D call. This CDR3 has 13 residues. CDR1 is SEHNR and CDR2 is FQNEAQ in the germline V gene (reference sequence). Trimming removed 6 bases from V and 5 bases from J, with 13 bases in between.